These 22 T cell receptor beta chains originate from one sample sequenced in a study of T cell repertoires in cytomegalovirus infection (dated by TCRdb to the late 2010s). The instrument was an Illumina HiSeq 1500. The public reads were reanalyzed by TCRdb: fastp trimming at Q25, MiXCR alignment, in-frame beta chains only. Every entry covers one CDR3 protein and lists the most common genes and DNA from its rows. This sample gives 85,000 to 120,000 distinct CDR3 sequences in total; approximately 15% of them show up just once. The ten largest account for 8% to 9.5% of the sample. Sequences were obtained from PBMCs. The receptors come from a human donor in good health (CMV status not recorded). Some clones in this sample may be carry-over from other donors' samples.

There are many counts of this clonotype. CDR3 amino acids: CASTGTGGYEQYF. As DNA, the CDR3 is TGTGCCAGTACCGGGACAGGGGGATACGAGCAGTACTTC. V and J are TRBV28 and TRBJ2-7, with TRBD1 matching 11 bases. Trimming removed 9 bases from V and 4 bases from J; junction bases left unmatched: 5. Germline values: CDR1 MDHEN, CDR2 SYDVKM. CDR3 length equals 13 residues.

A few counts support this clonotype. The chain couples TRBV28 to TRBJ1-5; TRBD1 matches 7 bases. This CDR3 is built from 13 residues. Germline CDR1 reads MDHEN; CDR2 reads SYDVKM. The ends lost 4 bases at V and 10 bases at J; junction bases unmatched: 7. CDR3 bases: TGTGCCAGCAGTTGGGCAGGGGGGAAACCCCAGCATTTT. It is translated as CASSWAGGKPQHF.

The table lists this clonotype with many counts. V is TRBV7-2 and J is TRBJ1-1, with 7 nucleotides matching TRBD1. This CDR3 has 16 amino acids. Trimming removed 8 bases from V and 8 bases from J; junction bases left unmatched: 20. Looked up from germline, CDR1 is SGHTA and CDR2 is FQGNSA. CDR3 residues: CASGRFPGNDREEAFF. Written as DNA, the CDR3 is TGTGCCAGCGGACGGTTTCCCGGGAACGACAGGGAAGAAGCTTTCTTT.

V gene TRBV6-5 combines with J gene TRBJ1-1; D is unresolved. From germline, CDR1 is MNHEY and CDR2 SVGAGI. V dropped 0 bases and J dropped 3 bases, with 8 bases sitting between them. This CDR3 region has 14 residues. The CDR3 is CASSYSGGYTEAFF. In nucleotides, the CDR3 is TGTGCCAGCAGTTACTCCGGCGGGTACACTGAAGCTTTCTTT.

Ten or more counts support this clonotype. The chain combines TRBV7-2 with TRBJ2-5, with D perhaps TRBD2 (5 bases). The CDR3 contains 14 residues. Trimming shortened V by 5 bases and J by 3 bases, and 13 bases separated the two germline ends. Germline CDR1 reads SGHTA; CDR2 reads FQGNSA. The CDR3 DNA reads as TGTGCCAGCAGCCGCCGGACTGGAGAAGAGACCCAGTACTTC. Translating it yields CASSRRTGEETQYF.

This clonotype was picked up many times. The rearrangement joins TRBV30 to TRBJ1-4; D is perhaps TRBD1 (5 bases). Germline CDR1 reads GTSNPN; CDR2 reads SVGIG (reference sequence). V lost 3 bases and J 10 bases, leaving 18 bases between the germline ends. The CDR3 loop spans 14 amino acids. Written as DNA, the CDR3 is TGTGCCTGGAGACGAAAACAGGCTGAGGGAAAACTGTTTTTT. Protein product: CAWRRKQAEGKLFF.

The chain carries TRBV28 and TRBJ1-6, with 9 bases fitting TRBD1. The CDR3 has 19 residues. J lost 4 bases, V lost 5 bases, and 15 bases had no gene match. Germline V lookup: CDR1 MDHEN, CDR2 SYDVKM. CDR3 sequence (DNA): TGTGCCAGCAGTCGGCTCGGGACAGGGCTTTTACCTTATAATTCACCCCTCCACTTT. Its protein product is CASSRLGTGLLPYNSPLHF.

The rearrangement joins TRBV7-3 to TRBJ2-1, with 8 bases that match TRBD2. Germline values: CDR1 SGHTA, CDR2 FQGTGA. This CDR3 has 15 amino acids. J gave up 3 bases and V 5 bases, and 6 bases lay outside the gene matches. The CDR3 region has the DNA TGTGCCAGCAGCACCTTAGCGGGGTTCTACAATGAGCAGTTCTTC. It specifies CASSTLAGFYNEQFF.

In this sample, this clonotype turned up many times. The rearrangement joins TRBV11-2 to TRBJ2-7; D gene uncertain. Trimming removed 3 bases from V and 2 bases from J, with 11 bases in between. The CDR3 is 14 residues long. Per germline, CDR1 SGHAT and CDR2 FQNNGV. Here the CDR3 DNA reads TGTGCCAGCAGCTTCGCCCAGCTAGCCTACGAGCAGTACTTC. Translation: CASSFAQLAYEQYF.

This chain connects TRBV20-1 to TRBJ2-5; 10 nucleotides match TRBD2. This CDR3 is built from 15 residues. Trimming cost V 1 base and J 5 bases; bases outside gene matches: 7. Germline V gives CDR1 DFQATT, CDR2 SNEGSKA (reference sequence). In DNA, the CDR3 is TGCAGTGCTAGAGGTAGCGGGGGGCTCGAGGAGACCCAGTACTTC. Translated: CSARGSGGLEETQYF.

This clonotype was picked up many times. The chain uses TRBV11-2 and TRBJ2-7; 8 nucleotides align to TRBD2. V trimming: 5 bases; J trimming: 5 bases; junction bases outside the gene matches: 14. The CDR3 totals 16 residues. Looked up from germline, CDR1 is SGHAT and CDR2 is FQNNGV. The CDR3 here is CASSAREGTGTHEQYF. In DNA form, the CDR3 reads TGTGCCAGCAGCGCCCGGGAGGGAACAGGAACCCACGAGCAGTACTTC.

On this clonotype itself: A much larger clone sits a single nucleotide away, making a read error possible. The chain combines TRBV7-9 with TRBJ2-1, with a tentative D call TRBD1 (5 bases). Germline assignment: CDR1 SEHNR and CDR2 FQNEAQ (reference sequence). The CDR3 is 15 residues long. CDR3 loop: CGSSSTRGAYNEQFF. In nucleotides, the CDR3 is TGTGGCAGCAGCTCCACAAGGGGCGCCTACAATGAGCAGTTCTTC. Variable domain in full (rest from reference TRBV7-9 and TRBJ2-1): DTGVSQNPRHKITKRGQNVTFRCDPISEHNRLYWYRQTLGQGPEFLTYFQNEAQLEKSRLLSDRFSAERPKGSFSTLEIQRTEQGDSAMYLCGSSSTRGAYNEQFFGPGTRLTVL.

In this sample, this clonotype turned up a few times. The rearrangement joins TRBV5-1 to TRBJ1-2; D is undetermined. V dropped 4 bases and J dropped 3 bases, with 16 bases sitting between them. The CDR3 is made up of 15 amino acids. The germline gives CDR1 SGHRS, CDR2 YFSETQ. DNA for the CDR3: TGCGCCAGCAGCGACGTGTTTAGGGAAGACTATGGCTACACCTTC. Protein sequence: CASSDVFREDYGYTF.

This clonotype was seen repeatedly, ten times or more. This chain uses TRBV7-6 with TRBJ2-7, with D uncertain. This CDR3 has 12 amino acids. CDR1 and CDR2 from the germline V gene are SGHVS and FNYEAQ. V was clipped by 4 bases and J by 11 bases, with 15 bases between them. This CDR3 reads CASSSFWSSEYF. CDR3 DNA: TGTGCCAGCAGCTCGTTCTGGTCTTCCGAGTACTTC.

In its sample, this clonotype was seen many times. V usage is TRBV7-9 and J usage is TRBJ1-1; D is unresolved. The germline gives CDR1 SEHNR, CDR2 FQNEAQ (reference sequence). The CDR3 is made up of 12 amino acids. V was shortened by 8 bases and J by 3 bases, with 10 bases between the two germline ends. CDR3 coding DNA: TGTGCCAGCGATTTGGGGTACACTGAAGCTTTCTTT. Translating gives CASDLGYTEAFF.

This clonotype was seen repeatedly, ten times or more. This chain uses TRBV7-2 with TRBJ2-4, with D perhaps assigned TRBD1 or TRBD2 (5 bases each). The CDR3 is 16 residues long. V gave up 1 base and J gave up 0 bases, with 10 bases separating them. The V gene's germline CDR1 is SGHTA and CDR2 FQGNSA. Here the CDR3 DNA reads TGTGCCAGCAGCTTAGTAGGGACCCTAGCCAAAAACATTCAGTACTTC. This codes for CASSLVGTLAKNIQYF.

This clonotype appeared many times. The chain couples TRBV5-4 to TRBJ2-3; 11 nucleotides match TRBD2. The CDR3 is made up of 15 amino acids. J was trimmed by 6 bases and V by 4 bases; bases with no gene match: 7. CDR1 is SGHNT and CDR2 is YYREEE in the germline V gene (reference sequence). The CDR3 loop reads CASSPTSGGADTQYF. For the CDR3, the DNA is TGTGCCAGCAGCCCTACTAGCGGGGGAGCGGATACGCAGTATTTT.

The gene calls are TRBV10-3 and TRBJ1-5; D uncertain. V was cut by 5 bases and J by 1 base, with 3 bases left in between. This CDR3 is 12 amino acids long. CDR1 ENHRY and CDR2 SYGVKD come from the germline V gene. This CDR3 reads CAISKSNQPQHF. In DNA form, the CDR3 reads TGTGCCATCAGTAAGAGCAATCAGCCCCAGCATTTT.

This clonotype was picked up a small number of times. This chain links TRBV25-1 with TRBJ1-3, with a weak D call TRBD1 (6 bases). The CDR3 spans 14 residues. Germline values: CDR1 MGHDK, CDR2 SYGVNS. V dropped 2 bases and J dropped 3 bases, with 8 bases sitting between them. The CDR3 DNA sequence: TGTGCCAGCAGTGAAACAGGGAGTGGAAACACCATATATTTT. It specifies CASSETGSGNTIYF.

This clonotype came up a few times. This rearrangement joins TRBV4-1 to TRBJ2-1, with D tentatively TRBD1 (6 bases). Per germline, CDR1 MGHRA and CDR2 YSYEKL. The ends were cut back, 6 bases at V and 7 bases at J, with 16 bases in the middle. This CDR3 region has 14 residues. The CDR3 region is CASRQGLVLNEQFF. In nucleotides, the CDR3 is TGCGCCAGCAGACAGGGTTTGGTCCTAAATGAGCAGTTCTTC.

This clonotype was found a few times. The chain uses TRBV7-9 and TRBJ2-1; D possibly corresponds to TRBD2 (5 bases). The CDR3 spans 13 residues. V shed 3 bases and J shed 10 bases, with 13 bases lying between them. Germline V gene sequence: CDR1 SEHNR, CDR2 FQNEAQ (reference sequence). CDR3 protein: CASSFGLVNEQFF. The CDR3 DNA reads TGTGCCAGCAGCTTCGGACTGGTTAACGAGCAGTTCTTC.

This clonotype was observed many times. The CDR3: CASSVTGVGTQYF. The CDR3, as DNA: TGTGCCAGCAGCGTGACGGGGGTGGGTACGCAGTATTTT. The chain uses TRBV7-2 and TRBJ2-3; tentatively, D is TRBD2 (6 bases). Trimming stripped 5 bases from V and 8 bases from J, with 14 bases between. The CDR3 loop spans 13 amino acids. Germline assignment: CDR1 SGHTA and CDR2 FQGNSA.